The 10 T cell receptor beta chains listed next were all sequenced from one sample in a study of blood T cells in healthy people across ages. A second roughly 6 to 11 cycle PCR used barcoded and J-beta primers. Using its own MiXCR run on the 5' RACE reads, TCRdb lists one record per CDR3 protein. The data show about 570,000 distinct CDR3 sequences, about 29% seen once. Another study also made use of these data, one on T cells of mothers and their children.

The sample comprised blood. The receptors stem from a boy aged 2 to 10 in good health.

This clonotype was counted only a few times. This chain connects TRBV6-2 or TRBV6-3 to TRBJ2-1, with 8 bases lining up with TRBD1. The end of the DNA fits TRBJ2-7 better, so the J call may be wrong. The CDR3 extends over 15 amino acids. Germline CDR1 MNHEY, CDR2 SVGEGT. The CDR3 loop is CASRPGQGGSYEQYF. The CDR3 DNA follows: TGTGCCAGCAGGCCCGGACAGGGAGGATCCTACGAGCAGTACTTC.

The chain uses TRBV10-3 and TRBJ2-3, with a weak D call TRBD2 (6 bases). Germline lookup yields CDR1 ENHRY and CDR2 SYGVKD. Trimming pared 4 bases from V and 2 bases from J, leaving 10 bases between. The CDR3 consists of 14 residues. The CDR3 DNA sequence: TGTGCCATCAGTGGCGGGATTCTCACAGATACGCAGTATTTT. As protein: CAISGGILTDTQYF.

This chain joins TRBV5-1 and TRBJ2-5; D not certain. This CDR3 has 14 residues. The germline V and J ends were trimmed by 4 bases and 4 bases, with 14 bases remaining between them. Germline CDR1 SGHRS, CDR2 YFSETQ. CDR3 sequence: CASSPGRMGETQYF. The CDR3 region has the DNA TGCGCCAGCAGCCCCGGGCGGATGGGAGAGACCCAGTACTTC.

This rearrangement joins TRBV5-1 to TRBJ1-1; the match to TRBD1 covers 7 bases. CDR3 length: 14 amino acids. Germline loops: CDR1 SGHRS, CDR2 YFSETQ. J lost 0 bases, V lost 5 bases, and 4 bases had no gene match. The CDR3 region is CASRTGEMNTEAFF. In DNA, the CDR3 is TGCGCCAGCAGAACAGGGGAGATGAACACTGAAGCTTTCTTT.

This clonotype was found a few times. The CDR3 nucleotides are TGTGCCAGCAGCTCTAGCGGGAGGGTGTACCAAGAGACCCAGTACTTC. Amino acids: CASSSSGRVYQETQYF. The chain is built from TRBV7-8 and TRBJ2-5; 12 bases are a match to TRBD2. The trim removed 4 bases at V and 0 bases at J, leaving 3 bases unmatched. The length of the CDR3 is 16 residues. Germline CDR1 SGHVS, CDR2 FQNEAQ.

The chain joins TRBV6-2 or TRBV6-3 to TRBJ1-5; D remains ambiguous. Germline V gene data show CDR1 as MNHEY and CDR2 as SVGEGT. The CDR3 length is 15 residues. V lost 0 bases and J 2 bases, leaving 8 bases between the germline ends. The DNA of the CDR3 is TGTGCCAGCAGTTACTCATCCCCAGGCAATCAGCCCCAGCATTTT. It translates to CASSYSSPGNQPQHF.

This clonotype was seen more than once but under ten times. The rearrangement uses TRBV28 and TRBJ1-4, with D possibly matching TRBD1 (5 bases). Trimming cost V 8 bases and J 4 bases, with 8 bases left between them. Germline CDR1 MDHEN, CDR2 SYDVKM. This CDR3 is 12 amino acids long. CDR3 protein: CASRDSNEKLFF. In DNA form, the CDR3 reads TGTGCCAGCCGAGACAGTAATGAAAAACTGTTTTTT. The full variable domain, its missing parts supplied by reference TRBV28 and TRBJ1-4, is DVKVTQSSRYLVKRTGEKVFLECVQDMDHENMFWYRQDPGLGLRLIYFSYDVKMKEKGDIPEGYSVSREKKERFSLILESASTNQTSMYLCASRDSNEKLFFGSGTQLSVL.

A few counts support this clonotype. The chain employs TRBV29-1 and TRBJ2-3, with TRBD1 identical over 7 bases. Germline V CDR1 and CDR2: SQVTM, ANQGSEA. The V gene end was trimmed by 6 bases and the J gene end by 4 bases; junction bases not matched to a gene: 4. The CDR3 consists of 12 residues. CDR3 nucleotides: TGCAGCGTAGGGACAGTGGCAGATACGCAGTATTTT. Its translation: CSVGTVADTQYF.

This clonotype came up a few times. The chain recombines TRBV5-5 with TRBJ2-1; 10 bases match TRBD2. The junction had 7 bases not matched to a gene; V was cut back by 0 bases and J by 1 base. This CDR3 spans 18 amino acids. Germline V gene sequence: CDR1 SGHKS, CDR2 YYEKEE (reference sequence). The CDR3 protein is CASSLVSPSGSSYNEQFF. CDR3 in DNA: TGTGCCAGCAGCTTGGTGTCCCCTAGCGGGAGTTCCTACAATGAGCAGTTCTTC.

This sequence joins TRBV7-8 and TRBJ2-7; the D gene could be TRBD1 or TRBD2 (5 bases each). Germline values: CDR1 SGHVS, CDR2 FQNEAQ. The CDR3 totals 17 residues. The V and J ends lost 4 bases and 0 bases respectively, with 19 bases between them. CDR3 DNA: TGTGCCAGCAGCTGGAAGAGGGCAGGGACGAGCTCCTACGAGCAGTACTTC. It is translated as CASSWKRAGTSSYEQYF.